The clone carrying this TCR beta chain was seen more than once but under ten times. Its antigen is as yet unknown. Since the CDR3 does not end with the conserved phenylalanine or tryptophan, this likely comes from a read error. The DNA is omitted, as the CDR3 cannot be located on it reliably, and the CDR3 follows TCRdb's listing. This sample was included in a study of beta chain features in type 1 diabetes. General observations from the study: Patients and controls would be equally affected if PCR favored shorter templates. Reduced insertions and increased deletions marked VDJ junctions in type 1 diabetes patients. Shortening of TCRB CDR3s, moderate but significant, appeared in all four CD4+ subsets of Type 1 diabetes patients.

The germline gives CDR1 MNHNY, CDR2 SVGAGI (reference sequence). The CDR3 extends over 11 residues, inclusive of both ends. The authors reverse transcribed all of the isolated RNA, so sequencing captured expressed TCRB transcripts. Data came from immunoSEQ multiplex PCR; TCRdb stores just in-frame clones and leaves some out. The profile shows hundreds of thousands of clones, 10% to 15% of them singletons. Sequences were obtained from naive CD4+ T cells from blood. The chain has TRBV6-6 and TRBJ1-1; no DNA check was done on the table's D call, TRBD1. This sequence was found in a man between 18 and 29 years old in good health. The CDR3 protein is CASSDRSRPDV.